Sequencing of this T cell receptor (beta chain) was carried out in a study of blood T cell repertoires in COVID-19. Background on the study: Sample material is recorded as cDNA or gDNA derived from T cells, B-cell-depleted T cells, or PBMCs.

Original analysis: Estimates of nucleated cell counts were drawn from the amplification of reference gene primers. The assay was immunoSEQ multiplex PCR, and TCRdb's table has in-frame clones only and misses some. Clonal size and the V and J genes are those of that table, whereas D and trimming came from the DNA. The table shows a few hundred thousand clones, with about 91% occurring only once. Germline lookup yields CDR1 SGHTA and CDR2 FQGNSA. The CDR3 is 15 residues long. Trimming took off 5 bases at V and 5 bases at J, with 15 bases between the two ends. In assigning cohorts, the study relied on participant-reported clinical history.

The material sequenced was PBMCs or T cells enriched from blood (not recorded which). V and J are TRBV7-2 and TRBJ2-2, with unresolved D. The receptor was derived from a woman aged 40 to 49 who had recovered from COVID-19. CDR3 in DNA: TGTGCCAGCAGCGCTGGTTTGTTCGGGACCGGGGAGCTGTTTTTT. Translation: CASSAGLFGTGELFF.